The entry below gives a single T cell receptor (beta chain) sequence along with its context. Its antigen remains unidentified. The source of the sample is a study of early stage breast cancer tumors. Study as a whole: ER+/PR+/HER2- status applied to about 80% of the 16 invasive breast tumors.

Study-wide points: Comparing each tissue with blood distinguished tumor from normal in about 90% of the 16 patients.

Blood replicates held 0.5 ug DNA, tumor or normal breast about 1.5 ug, two each. Repertoires were generated with immunoSEQ multiplex PCR, while TCRdb's copy carries only in-frame clones and drops some. The data hold about 14,000 clones, with 84% observed a single time. V dropped 0 bases and J dropped 7; count of bases not matched to a gene: 8. Germline CDR1 and CDR2: SGHTA and FQGTGA. The CDR3 covers 15 residues. The sequence derives from a person aged 30-39 years with breast cancer. V is TRBV7-3 and J is TRBJ1-1, with 7 bases matching TRBD1. Sequenced: normal breast tissue next to the tumor. The CDR3 is CASSLTGGAVDEAFF. Here the CDR3 DNA reads TGTGCCAGCAGCTTAACAGGGGGCGCGGTTGATGAAGCTTTCTTT.